This entry lists 13 T cell receptor beta chains sequenced from one sample in a study of human versus mouse CDR3 diversity and MHC coevolution. Assay: immunoSEQ multiplex PCR; the TCRdb copy retains only in-frame clones and omits some. The sample lists about 81,000 clones; 85% to 95% were seen once. Sequenced: naive CD4+ T cells from blood. Indicated subset: CD45RO-negative CD62L-positive naive CD4 T cells. The receptors come from a person aged 25 to 75 in good health.

CDR3 sequence reads: CASSQPGSYEQYF. CDR3 in DNA: TGTGCCAGCAGCCAACCGGGTAGCTACGAGCAGTACTTC. The J gene is TRBJ2-7, the V gene TRBV14; D gene ambiguous. V was trimmed by 2 bases and J by 3 bases, leaving 8 bases between them. The CDR3 sequence is 13 residues long. Looked up from germline, CDR1 is SGHDN and CDR2 is FVKESK.

The chain recombines TRBV19 with TRBJ1-6, with TRBD1 identical over 11 bases. The CDR3 length is 15 residues. The V and J ends lost 3 bases and 9 bases, in that order; junction bases with no gene match: 4. Germline CDR1 LNHDA, CDR2 SQIVND (reference sequence). CDR3 DNA sequence: TGTGCCAGTAGTATCCTGGACAGGGGGCTTTCACCCCTCCACTTT. Amino acid sequence: CASSILDRGLSPLHF.

The DNA for the CDR3 is TGCGCCAGCAGCTTGGGACGGGATGAAAAACTGTTTTTT. This sequence encodes CASSLGRDEKLFF. The rearrangement links TRBV5-1 to TRBJ1-4; D is unclear. V dropped 0 bases and J dropped 6 bases, with 6 bases sitting between them. Germline values: CDR1 SGHRS, CDR2 YFSETQ. This CDR3 contains 13 residues.

CDR3 residues: CASSPPGVSYNEQFF. CDR3 DNA sequence: TGTGCCAGCTCACCACCAGGGGTATCCTACAATGAGCAGTTCTTC. This chain uses TRBV18 with TRBJ2-1; a possible D gene is TRBD1 (5 bases). From germline, CDR1 is KGHSH and CDR2 LQKENI. V shed 0 bases and J shed 1 base, with 7 bases lying between them. The CDR3 sequence is 15 residues long.

The V and J genes are TRBV7-3 and TRBJ2-1; 9 bases align to TRBD2. Germline CDR1 is SGHTA and CDR2 is FQGTGA. The junction had 5 bases not matched to a gene; V was cut back by 2 bases and J by 9 bases. CDR3 size: 14 residues. CDR3 in amino acids: CASSLAGGPSEQFF. In DNA, the CDR3 is TGTGCCAGCAGCTTAGCGGGGGGGCCTAGTGAGCAGTTCTTC. Combining the CDR3 with reference TRBV7-3 and TRBJ2-1 gives the whole variable domain GAGVSQTPSNKVTEKGKYVELRCDPISGHTALYWYRQSLGQGPEFLIYFQGTGAADDSGLPNDRFFAVRPEGSVSTLKIQRTERGDSAVYLCASSLAGGPSEQFFGPGTRLTVL.

This chain connects TRBV4-2 to TRBJ1-1; TRBD1 aligns across 8 bases. The CDR3 length is 13 residues. In germline, CDR1 is LGHNA, CDR2 YNFKEQ. The J segment lost 3 bases and the V segment lost 6 bases, leaving 3 bases of the junction unmatched. The DNA for the CDR3 is TGTGCCAGCAGGATACAGGGGGACACTGAAGCTTTCTTT. This codes for CASRIQGDTEAFF.

The chain recombines TRBV7-2 with TRBJ2-7; 7 bases agree with TRBD2. V lost 1 base and J lost 5; bases outside the gene matches: 11. CDR1 is SGHTA and CDR2 is FQGNSA in the germline V gene. The CDR3 has 16 amino acids. The DNA for the CDR3 is TGTGCCAGCAGCTTAGTCTTAGCGGGTTCGGGCCACGAGCAGTACTTC. Its protein product is CASSLVLAGSGHEQYF.

The chain recombines TRBV28 with TRBJ2-5, with TRBD2 matching over 8 bases. Germline assignment: CDR1 MDHEN and CDR2 SYDVKM. The CDR3 consists of 11 residues. Trimming cost V 10 bases and J 3 bases; bases outside gene matches: 1. The CDR3 spells CATGGEETQYF. CDR3 coding DNA: TGTGCCACCGGGGGGGAAGAGACCCAGTACTTC.

V usage is TRBV25-1 and J usage is TRBJ2-2; D possibly corresponds to TRBD2 (6 bases). Germline CDR1 reads MGHDK; CDR2 reads SYGVNS. The CDR3 loop spans 15 amino acids. V dropped 7 bases and J dropped 6 bases, with 18 bases sitting between them. The DNA for the CDR3 is TGTGCCAGCACTAAAGGGAGGACCCCCGCCGGGGAGCTGTTTTTT. Amino acid sequence: CASTKGRTPAGELFF.

J is TRBJ1-4 and V is TRBV20-1; D is perhaps TRBD1 (6 bases). The germline V gene has CDR1 DFQATT and CDR2 SNEGSKA (reference sequence). The CDR3 totals 11 residues. V dropped 5 bases and J dropped 8 bases, with 9 bases sitting between them. CDR3 sequence: CSAQDSEKLFF. The CDR3 nucleotides read TGCAGTGCTCAGGACAGCGAAAAACTGTTTTTT.

V is TRBV4-3 and J is TRBJ2-3; D is ambiguous. This CDR3 has 16 residues. V was cut by 0 bases and J by 6 bases, with 16 bases left in between. CDR1 is LGHNA, CDR2 YSLEER, per germline. CDR3: CASSQEGDLSADTQYF. The CDR3 DNA follows: TGCGCCAGCAGCCAAGAAGGAGACCTCAGCGCGGATACGCAGTATTTT.

V and J are TRBV4-3 and TRBJ2-1; D might be TRBD1 (6 bases). Between the trimmed V and J ends, which lost 5 bases and 8 bases, there was a span of 10 bases. Germline values: CDR1 LGHNA, CDR2 YSLEER. CDR3 length: 12 residues. CDR3 DNA: TGCGCCAGCAGCGCACAGGGAGATGAGCAGTTCTTC. Protein sequence: CASSAQGDEQFF.

This clone has just one count. This chain uses TRBV7-2 with TRBJ1-1; 9 bases are a match to TRBD1. The germline CDR1 and CDR2 sequences are SGHTA and FQGNSA. This CDR3 is built from 14 residues. Trimming cost V 1 base and J 10 bases; bases outside gene matches: 7. The CDR3 coding sequence is TGTGCCAGCAGCTTAGGAGGGACAGGGACTCGAGCTTTCTTT. The encoded protein is CASSLGGTGTRAFF. The variable domain in full, with the rest retrieved from reference TRBV7-2 and TRBJ1-1, is GAGVSQSPSNKVTEKGKDVELRCDPISGHTALYWYRQSLGQGLEFLIYFQGNSAPDKSGLPSDRFSAERTGGSVSTLTIQRTQQEDSAVYLCASSLGGTGTRAFFGQGTRLTVV.